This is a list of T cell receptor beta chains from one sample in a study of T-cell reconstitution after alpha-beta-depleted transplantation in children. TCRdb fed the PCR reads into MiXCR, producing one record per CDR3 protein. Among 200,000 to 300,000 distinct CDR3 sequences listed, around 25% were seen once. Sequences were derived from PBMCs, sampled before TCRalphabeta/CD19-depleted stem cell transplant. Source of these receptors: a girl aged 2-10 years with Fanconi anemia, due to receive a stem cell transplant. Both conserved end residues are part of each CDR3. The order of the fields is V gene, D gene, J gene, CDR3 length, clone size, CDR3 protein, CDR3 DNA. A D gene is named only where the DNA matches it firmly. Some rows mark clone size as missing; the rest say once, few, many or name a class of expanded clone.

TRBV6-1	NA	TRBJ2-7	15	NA	CASSEFGASSYEQYF	TGTGCCAGCAGTGAATTCGGGGCCAGCTCCTACGAGCAGTACTTC
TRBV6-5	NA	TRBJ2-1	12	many	CASSSWGNEQFF	TGTGCCAGCAGTTCTTGGGGGAATGAGCAGTTCTTC
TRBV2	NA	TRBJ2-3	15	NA	CASSPRTGNTDTQYF	TGTGCCAGCAGTCCCAGGACCGGGAACACAGATACGCAGTATTTT
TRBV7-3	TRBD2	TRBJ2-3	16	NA	CASSSSSGRATDTQYF	TGTGCCAGCAGCTCTTCTAGCGGGAGGGCAACAGATACGCAGTATTTT
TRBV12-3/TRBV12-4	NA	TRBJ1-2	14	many	CASSFSRANYGYTF	TGTGCCAGCAGTTTTTCCAGGGCCAACTATGGCTACACCTTC
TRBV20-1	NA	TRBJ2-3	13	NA	CSAREHTEYTQYF	TGCAGTGCTAGAGAGCACACCGAATATACGCAGTATTTT
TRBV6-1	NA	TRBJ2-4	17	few	CASSVVQGPSAKNIQYF	TGTGCCAGCAGCGTAGTTCAGGGGCCGTCGGCCAAAAACATTCAGTACTTC
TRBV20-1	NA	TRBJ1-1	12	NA	CSASAGITEAFF	TGCAGTGCTAGTGCGGGGATAACTGAAGCTTTCTTT
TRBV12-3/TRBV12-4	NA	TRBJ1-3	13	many	CASSLGRGNTIYF	TGTGCCAGCAGTTTGGGCAGAGGAAACACCATATATTTT
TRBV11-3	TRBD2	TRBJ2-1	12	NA	CASRGLAGEQFF	TGTGCCAGCCGAGGTCTAGCGGGCGAGCAGTTCTTC
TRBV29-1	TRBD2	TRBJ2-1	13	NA	CSLSSGGASEQFF	TGCAGCTTATCTAGCGGGGGGGCATCCGAGCAGTTCTTC
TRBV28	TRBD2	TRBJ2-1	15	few	CASSFASGGYNEQFF	TGTGCCAGCAGTTTTGCCAGCGGGGGGTACAATGAGCAGTTCTTC
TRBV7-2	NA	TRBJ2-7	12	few	CASSLVFYEQYF	TGTGCCAGCAGCTTAGTCTTCTACGAGCAGTACTTC
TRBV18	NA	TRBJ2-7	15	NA	CASSPRVGGSYEQYF	TGTGCCAGCTCACCACGAGTAGGAGGGTCCTACGAGCAGTACTTC
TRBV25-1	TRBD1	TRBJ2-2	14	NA	CASSQSGTGGELFF	TGTGCCAGCAGCCAGTCCGGGACAGGTGGTGAGCTGTTTTTT
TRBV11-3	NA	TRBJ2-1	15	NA	CASSLDPLAYNEQFF	TGTGCCAGCAGCTTAGATCCATTAGCTTACAATGAGCAGTTCTTC
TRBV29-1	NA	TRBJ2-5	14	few	CSVEVVGGPETQYF	TGCAGCGTTGAGGTTGTAGGGGGGCCGGAGACCCAGTACTTC
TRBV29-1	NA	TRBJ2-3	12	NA	CSVVTSTDTQYF	TGCAGCGTTGTAACCAGCACAGATACGCAGTATTTT
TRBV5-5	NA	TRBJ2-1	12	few	CASSLSWNEQFF	TGTGCCAGCAGCTTAAGTTGGAATGAGCAGTTCTTC
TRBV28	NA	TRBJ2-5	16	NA	CASSVWTRVGRETQYF	TGTGCCAGCTCAGTTTGGACCAGGGTTGGGCGAGAGACCCAGTACTTC
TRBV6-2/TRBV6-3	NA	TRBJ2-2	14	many	CASSPYVDTGELFF	TGTGCCAGCAGTCCTTACGTCGACACCGGGGAGCTGTTTTTT
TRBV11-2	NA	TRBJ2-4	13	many	CASSLGPENIQYF	TGTGCCAGCAGCTTAGGGCCTGAAAACATTCAGTACTTC
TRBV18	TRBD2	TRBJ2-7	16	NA	CASSPLAGGGLDEQYF	TGTGCCAGCTCACCGTTAGCGGGAGGCGGCCTGGACGAGCAGTACTTC
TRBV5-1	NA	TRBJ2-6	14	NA	CASSLGGWANVLTF	TGCGCCAGCAGCTTGGGGGGCTGGGCCAACGTCCTGACTTTC